This TCR beta chain was sequenced for a study of tumor-infiltrating lymphocytes in localized non-small cell lung cancer. Overall study context: From each patient, both tumor and uninvolved lung, non-adjacent to tumor, were sampled.

As regards this clone: Its antigen is as yet unknown.

The repertoire was sequenced with immunoSEQ multiplex PCR; TCRdb's copy has only in-frame clones and lacks some. The top ten hold 6.4% of the sample, which has around 17,000 clones, roughly 80% seen once. Per the germline V gene, CDR1 is LGHNA and CDR2 is YSLEER. V shed 4 bases and J shed 11 bases, with 15 bases lying between them. There are 14 residues in the CDR3. Study conclusions and caveats: Recurrence-free survival showed no association with tumor T-cell fraction. TCRbeta sequencing showed higher T cell infiltration in tumors than uninvolved lung.

The TCR comes from a human donor with non-small cell lung cancer. Sequencing input: lung tumor tissue. The V call is TRBV4-3, the J call TRBJ1-6; D may be TRBD1 (5 bases). CDR3 in DNA: TGCGCCAGCAGCCCAAAAAGCTGGGGGGCACCCCTCCACTTT. The encoded protein is CASSPKSWGAPLHF.